The clone carrying this T cell receptor beta chain was detected ten times or more. Its antigen remains unknown. The data belong to a study of CD8 T cells in ankylosing spondylitis. V lost 5 bases to trimming and J lost 2 bases; unmatched junction nucleotides: 8. Per the germline V gene, CDR1 is DFQATT and CDR2 is SNEGSKA (reference sequence). CDR3 length: 15 amino acids. Findings and caveats of the study: A motif in TCR beta, a set of seven to nine highly homologous variants, appeared characteristic of ankylosing spondylitis blood.

The TCR beta libraries were generated through quantitative 5'-RACE incorporating molecular barcodes. MiXCR, run by TCRdb on the 5' RACE reads, gives a single entry per CDR3 protein. Here the sample spans about 250,000 distinct CDR3 sequences, under 8.5% being singletons. Sequenced input: blood, either unsorted or a sorted T cell fraction (not recorded which). This clonotype was obtained from a female donor with ankylosing spondylitis or in good health (not recorded which). This chain uses TRBV20-1 with TRBJ2-1; 8 bases align to TRBD2. In DNA, the CDR3 is TGCAGTGCTGAGGGACGGGAGGGCACCTACAATGAGCAGTTCTTC. Translated, it gives CSAEGREGTYNEQFF.